These 11 T cell receptor beta chains came from one sample sequenced in a study of graft-versus-host responses after intestinal transplantation. The antigens of these receptors remain unknown. Data came from immunoSEQ multiplex PCR; TCRdb stores just in-frame clones and leaves some out. The sample lists some 130,000 clones, approximately 96% occurring once. Sample: unstimulated CD8+ T cells sorted from spleen or lymph node cells, taken before intestinal transplant. The receptors shown here come from a human donor who received an intestinal transplant.

This chain links TRBV7-2 with TRBJ1-3, with D perhaps matching TRBD1 (6 bases). Germline V gives CDR1 SGHTA, CDR2 FQGNSA. Trimming cost V 7 bases and J 2 bases, with 9 bases left between them. This CDR3 is built from 13 residues. The CDR3 is CASTEGAGNTIYF. For the CDR3, the DNA is TGTGCCAGCACCGAGGGGGCTGGAAACACCATATATTTT.

The chain uses TRBV4-1 and TRBJ2-3; 10 bases agree with TRBD2. CDR1 MGHRA and CDR2 YSYEKL come from the germline V gene. V gave up 5 bases and J gave up 4 bases; unmatched junction bases: 6. CDR3 length: 15 residues. CDR3: CASSSSGRPADTQYF. CDR3 in DNA: TGCGCCAGCAGCAGTAGCGGGAGGCCGGCAGATACGCAGTATTTT.

J is TRBJ1-5 and V is TRBV6-5; D might be TRBD1 (6 bases). CDR1 is MNHEY and CDR2 is SVGAGI in the germline V gene. CDR3 size: 13 residues. V lost 4 bases to trimming and J lost 3 bases, with 7 bases between them. CDR3 in amino acids: CASSSGDNQPQHF. The CDR3 nucleotides read TGTGCCAGCAGTTCAGGGGACAATCAGCCCCAGCATTTT.

The chain is built from TRBV28 and TRBJ2-1; tentatively, D is TRBD1 (5 bases). The CDR3 runs to 13 residues. The V gene lost 3 bases and the J gene lost 7 bases, with 10 bases spanning the gap. CDR1 is MDHEN and CDR2 is SYDVKM in the germline V gene. The CDR3 loop is CASSFYKGNEQFF. The CDR3 bases are TGTGCCAGCAGTTTTTATAAGGGGAATGAGCAGTTCTTC.

Here the CDR3 reads CATGNEQFF. CDR3 coding DNA: TGTGCCACGGGGAATGAGCAGTTCTTC. V usage is TRBV28 and J usage is TRBJ2-1; possibly TRBD2 for D (5 bases). This CDR3 region has 9 residues. Trimming removed 10 bases at V and 7 bases at J, with 5 bases between. Germline lookup yields CDR1 MDHEN and CDR2 SYDVKM.

This chain uses TRBV27 with TRBJ2-7, with 10 bases fitting TRBD1. Germline V CDR1 and CDR2: MNHEY, SMNVEV (reference sequence). After removal of 4 bases from V and 3 bases from J, the junction contained 3 bases not matched to a gene. The CDR3 contains 14 residues. The CDR3 coding sequence is TGTGCCAGCAGTTCCCGGGACAGGGGCTACGAGCAGTACTTC. It translates to CASSSRDRGYEQYF.

The gene calls are TRBV7-6 and TRBJ2-5; 8 bases are shared with TRBD2. Trimming cost V 2 bases and J 5 bases; bases outside gene matches: 13. The CDR3 is 17 residues long. CDR1 and CDR2 from the germline V gene are SGHVS and FNYEAQ. CDR3 region: CASSLIEREMGRETQYF. The CDR3 DNA follows: TGTGCCAGCAGCTTAATCGAGCGGGAGATGGGTAGGGAGACCCAGTACTTC.

Notes on this clone: One end of the junction is discordant with germline, which a read error may explain. The rearrangement joins TRBV28 to TRBJ2-1; 9 positions agree with TRBD2. The germline V gene has CDR1 MDHEN and CDR2 SYDVKM. The CDR3 is made up of 17 amino acids. The CDR3 sequence is CASSLMGLAGPYIEQFF. DNA for the CDR3: TGTGCCAGCAGTTTAATGGGTCTAGCGGGGCCCTACATTGAGCAGTTCTTC.

CDR3 sequence reads: CASTPPESRAYEQYF. The CDR3, as DNA: TGTGCCAGCACCCCTCCCGAGAGTAGGGCCTACGAGCAGTACTTC. The chain recombines TRBV28 with TRBJ2-7; D call uncertain. Germline values: CDR1 MDHEN, CDR2 SYDVKM. The CDR3 consists of 15 residues. Trimming cost V 7 bases and J 2 bases, with 18 bases left between them.

The chain is built from TRBV7-2 and TRBJ2-7; TRBD1 is a possible D gene (6 bases). The CDR3 covers 13 residues. Per germline, CDR1 SGHTA and CDR2 FQGNSA. V gave up 2 bases and J gave up 2 bases, with 7 bases separating them. CDR3 in amino acids: CASSLRGTYEQYF. The CDR3, as DNA: TGTGCCAGCAGCTTAAGGGGGACCTACGAGCAGTACTTC.

The J gene is TRBJ2-1, the V gene TRBV30; 11 positions agree with TRBD2. The germline V gene has CDR1 GTSNPN and CDR2 SVGIG (reference sequence). This CDR3 region has 14 residues. V shed 5 bases and J 7 bases; nucleotides not matched to a gene: 7. CDR3: CAWDYGLAGNEQFF. DNA for the CDR3: TGTGCCTGGGACTACGGACTAGCGGGTAATGAGCAGTTCTTC.